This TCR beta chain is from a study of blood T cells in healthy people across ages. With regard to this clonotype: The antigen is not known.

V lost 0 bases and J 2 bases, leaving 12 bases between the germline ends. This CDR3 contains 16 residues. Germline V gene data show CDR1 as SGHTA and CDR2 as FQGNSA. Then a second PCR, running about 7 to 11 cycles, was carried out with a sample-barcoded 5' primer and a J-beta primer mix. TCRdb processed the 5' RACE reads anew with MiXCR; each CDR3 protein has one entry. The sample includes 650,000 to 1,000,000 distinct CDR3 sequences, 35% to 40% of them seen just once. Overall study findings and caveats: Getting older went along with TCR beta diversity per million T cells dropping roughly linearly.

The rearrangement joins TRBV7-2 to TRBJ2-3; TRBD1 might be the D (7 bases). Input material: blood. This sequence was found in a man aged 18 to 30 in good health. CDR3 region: CASSLAGGGNTDTQYF. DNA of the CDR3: TGTGCCAGCAGCTTAGCAGGAGGGGGCAACACAGATACGCAGTATTTT.